This TCR beta chain stems from a study of ipilimumab plus nivolumab after autologous stem cell transplantation. Looking at the study overall: The DLBCL group included primary refractory and relapsed cases.

Only in-frame clones appear in the TCRdb table, and some are missing; sequencing was by immunoSEQ multiplex PCR. The table has 15,000 to 20,000 clones, 70% to 90% seen once; the top ten hold roughly 18%. Ipilimumab, 1 mg/kg, started 14 to 28 days after autologous transplant. The CDR3 consists of 15 residues. The V gene's germline CDR1 is MNHNY and CDR2 SVGAGI (reference sequence). V shed 4 bases and J 7 bases; nucleotides not matched to a gene: 7. This rearrangement joins TRBV6-6 to TRBJ2-1; 10 bases are shared with TRBD2. This receptor was obtained from a male donor with diffuse large B-cell lymphoma. The input for sequencing was PBMCs, taken in a trial of ipilimumab plus nivolumab as post-transplant consolidation. CDR3 sequence: CASSSLAGVGNEQFF. The DNA for the CDR3 is TGTGCCAGCAGTTCCCTAGCGGGAGTAGGAAATGAGCAGTTCTTC.